These 9 T cell receptor beta chains came from one sample sequenced in a study of tumor-infiltrating lymphocytes in oesophageal squamous cell carcinoma. Using its own MiXCR run on the PCR reads, TCRdb lists one record per CDR3 protein. The data show approximately 20,000 distinct CDR3 sequences, roughly 37% seen once. Material for sequencing was blood. These receptors were taken from a male donor with esophageal squamous cell carcinoma.

This clonotype appeared many times. This rearrangement joins TRBV19 to TRBJ2-5; D remains ambiguous. V lost 3 bases, J lost 7 bases, and 18 bases lay in between. The CDR3 sequence is 15 residues long. Germline CDR1 LNHDA, CDR2 SQIVND (reference sequence). Written as DNA, the CDR3 is TGTGCCAGTAGTATGGTCCACGGTGGGGTGGCGACCCAGTACTTC. Amino acids: CASSMVHGGVATQYF. The complete variable domain, with remaining parts taken from reference TRBV19 and TRBJ2-5, reads DGGITQSPKYLFRKEGQNVTLSCEQNLNHDAMYWYRQDPGQGLRLIYYSQIVNDFQKGDIAEGYSVSREKKESFPLTVTSAQKNPTAFYLCASSMVHGGVATQYFGPGTRLLVL.

Turning to this clonotype: Given the absence of the conserved phenylalanine or tryptophan at the CDR3 end, a read error is likely. Because the CDR3's place on the DNA is in doubt, the DNA is left out and the CDR3 is given as listed by TCRdb. The chain is built from TRBV27 and TRBJ2-7; the table calls TRBD1, which could not be checked here. Ends included, the CDR3 has 19 residues. Germline V gene lookup returns CDR1 MNHEY and CDR2 SMNVEV (reference sequence). CDR3 residues: CASRPGQMELANYGYTFGS.

There are many counts of this clonotype. The CDR3 here is CASSESGSNNEQFF. The CDR3 DNA is TGCGCCAGCAGTGAGTCGGGAAGCAACAATGAGCAGTTCTTC. The chain recombines TRBV10-1 with TRBJ2-1; D not resolved. Germline V lookup: CDR1 WNHNN, CDR2 SYGVQD (reference sequence). The CDR3 runs to 14 residues. V was shortened by 0 bases and J by 5 bases, with 8 bases between the two germline ends.

This clonotype is medium-sized by share. V usage is TRBV7-9 and J usage is TRBJ2-1, with TRBD1 matching over 9 bases. CDR1 is SEHNR and CDR2 is FQNEAQ in the germline V gene (reference sequence). The CDR3 runs to 17 residues. V was pared by 4 bases and J by 6 bases, with 13 bases of the junction left unmatched. CDR3: CASSSRTGTGTRNEQFF. As DNA, the CDR3 is TGTGCCAGCAGCTCCAGGACCGGGACAGGGACTCGCAATGAGCAGTTCTTC.

This clonotype showed up many times. The chain has TRBV5-4 and TRBJ2-1; D could derive from TRBD1 or TRBD2 (5 bases each). The CDR3 extends over 13 amino acids. Germline loops: CDR1 SGHNT, CDR2 YYREEE (reference sequence). V shed 0 bases and J shed 10 bases, with 11 bases lying between them. CDR3 sequence: CASSLVERTEQFF. The CDR3 nucleotides read TGTGCCAGCAGCTTGGTTGAGCGGACAGAGCAGTTCTTC.

This clonotype was seen repeatedly, ten times or more. The CDR3 sequence: CASSQVLARGTEAFF. The CDR3, as DNA: TGTGCCAGCAGCCAAGTATTGGCGCGAGGAACTGAAGCTTTCTTT. The V gene is TRBV14, the J gene TRBJ1-1; D not resolved. Germline CDR1 SGHDN, CDR2 FVKESK. V shed 1 base and J shed 5 bases, with 14 bases lying between them. This CDR3 region has 15 residues.

Sample share makes this clonotype medium-sized. The rearrangement uses TRBV7-9 and TRBJ2-1; a possible D gene is TRBD1 (5 bases). V was pared by 3 bases and J by 7 bases, with 16 bases between. Germline assignment: CDR1 SEHNR and CDR2 FQNEAQ (reference sequence). This CDR3 is 15 amino acids long. CDR3 bases: TGTGCCAGCAGCTTGGGGCAGGGAATTGGGAATGAGCAGTTCTTC. It codes for CASSLGQGIGNEQFF.

This clonotype turned up a few times. The chain recombines TRBV6-1 with TRBJ2-1; the match to TRBD2 covers 11 bases. The J segment lost 10 bases and the V segment lost 7 bases, leaving 6 bases of the junction unmatched. Germline loops: CDR1 MNHNS, CDR2 SASEGT. The CDR3 runs 13 residues. The CDR3 sequence is CASISGRAREQFF. CDR3 DNA: TGTGCCAGCATTAGCGGGAGGGCCAGAGAGCAGTTCTTC.

This clonotype has only one observation. The conserved phenylalanine or tryptophan is not found at the CDR3 terminus, so this likely reflects a read error. The DNA is left out, because the CDR3 cannot be placed on it with certainty; the CDR3 is given as TCRdb lists it. This chain joins TRBV28 and TRBJ1-6; the D call in the table, TRBD1, was not verified against the DNA. Germline V CDR1 and CDR2: MDHEN, SYDVKM. The CDR3 is 16 residues long, ends included. CDR3 amino acids: CASREPTGSYGYTFGP.